Presented here are 19 T cell receptor beta chains from one specimen sequenced in a study of blood T cells in healthy people across ages. Combining a sample-barcoded 5' primer with a J-beta primer mix, a second PCR ran for about 7 to 12 cycles. MiXCR was run by TCRdb on the 5' RACE reads, yielding one entry per CDR3 protein. This sample has approximately 730,000 distinct CDR3 sequences, with approximately 43% found just once. The sample comprised blood. These receptors came from a woman aged 60-70 years in good health.

This clonotype occurred many times. The chain combines TRBV20-1 with TRBJ2-4, with D perhaps TRBD1 or TRBD2 (6 bases each). V lost 6 bases and J 2 bases, leaving 17 bases between the germline ends. This CDR3 contains 15 residues. Germline V gene sequence: CDR1 DFQATT, CDR2 SNEGSKA (reference sequence). Here the CDR3 reads CSAGVGGGSKNIQYF. CDR3 coding DNA: TGCAGTGCCGGGGTCGGGGGCGGCTCCAAAAACATTCAGTACTTC.

V is TRBV20-1 and J is TRBJ2-3, with 8 bases fitting TRBD2. CDR1 and CDR2 from the germline V gene are DFQATT and SNEGSKA (reference sequence). CDR3 size: 12 residues. CDR3 sequence: CQPAGTRDTQYF. CDR3 nucleotide sequence: TGCCAACCAGCGGGGACTAGGGATACGCAGTATTTT.

This chain uses TRBV13 with TRBJ2-7, with 10 bases that match TRBD1. The J call may be faulty, since TRBJ2-4 better matches the DNA end. The CDR3 sequence is 15 residues long. CDR1 and CDR2 from the germline V gene are PRHDT and FYEKMQ (reference sequence). CDR3 DNA sequence: TGTGCCAGCAGCACCTCCGGGACAGGGGCGAACATTCAGTACTTC. It yields the protein CASSTSGTGANIQYF.

This clonotype was recorded only once. Given a much more abundant clone one base away, this may be a read error. The chain joins TRBV7-2 to TRBJ2-4; 9 nucleotides align to TRBD2. The J segment lost 6 bases and the V segment lost 5 bases, leaving 5 bases of the junction unmatched. This CDR3 has 14 amino acids. Germline assignment: CDR1 SGHTA and CDR2 FQGNSA. In DNA form, the CDR3 reads TGTGCCAGCAGCAATAGCGGGGGTGCAAACATTCAGTACTTC. Residues: CASSNSGGANIQYF.

This clonotype was seen only a few times. V and J are TRBV3-1 and TRBJ2-5; TRBD1 might be the D (6 bases). There are 15 residues in the CDR3. The V and J ends lost 1 base and 11 bases respectively, with 20 bases between them. Germline V gene lookup returns CDR1 LGHDT and CDR2 YNNKEL (reference sequence). The CDR3 bases are TGTGCCAGCAGCCAAGGAGGGGGATCCGCCAATGAGCAGTACTTC. This translates into CASSQGGGSANEQYF.

This chain uses TRBV24-1 with TRBJ2-7; 9 nucleotides match TRBD2. The germline CDR1 and CDR2 sequences are KGHDR and SFDVKD. V shed 3 bases and J 7 bases; nucleotides not matched to a gene: 9. The CDR3 covers 15 residues. CDR3 in DNA: TGTGCCACCAGTGATCCTTCTAGCGGGAACAATGAGCAGTACTTC. Translated, it gives CATSDPSSGNNEQYF.

This clonotype was seen more than once but under ten times. The chain joins TRBV12-3 or TRBV12-4 to TRBJ1-2, with D possibly matching TRBD1 (5 bases). V lost 6 bases, J lost 7 bases, and 15 bases lay in between. This CDR3 has 13 residues. CDR3 sequence (DNA): TGTGCCAGCAGACCGGGACGGTTGAGTGGCTACACCTTC. Protein product: CASRPGRLSGYTF.

This rearrangement joins TRBV12-3 or TRBV12-4 to TRBJ2-7; weak D call: TRBD2 (6 bases). With the DNA end fitting TRBJ2-4 better, the J assignment may be wrong. The CDR3 is 14 amino acids. CDR3 region: CASSSSMRGGIQYF. Here the CDR3 DNA reads TGTGCCAGCAGTTCCTCCATGAGGGGAGGCATTCAGTACTTC.

Regarding this clonotype: Its ends do not fully match the called genes, so a read error is possible. The chain carries TRBV7-2 and TRBJ2-5, with D possibly TRBD1 on 6 matching bases. From germline, CDR1 is SGHTA and CDR2 FQGNSA. The CDR3 is made up of 13 amino acids. The CDR3 reads CASSPGVQETRYF. The CDR3 bases are TGTGCCAGCAGCCCAGGGGTTCAAGAGACCCGGTACTTC.

As for this clonotype: A single base separates this from a much larger clone, so it may be a read error. The chain uses TRBV4-2 and TRBJ2-7; D possibly corresponds to TRBD2 (5 bases). Germline lookup yields CDR1 LGHNA and CDR2 YNFKEQ. This CDR3 is built from 15 residues. Trimming stripped 0 bases from V and 0 bases from J, with 9 bases between. CDR3 in amino acids: CASSQEPRGSYEQYF. The CDR3 nucleotides read TGTGCCAGCAGCCAAGAACCCCGGGGCTCCTACGAGCAGTACTTC.

The chain joins TRBV7-2 to TRBJ2-5; 8 nucleotides line up with TRBD1. The germline V gene encodes CDR1 SGHTA and CDR2 FQGNSA. This CDR3 is built from 16 residues. The V gene end was trimmed by 2 bases and the J gene end by 2 bases; junction bases not matched to a gene: 7. CDR3 residues: CASSLLGQGGQETQYF. CDR3 sequence (DNA): TGTGCCAGCAGCTTACTCGGACAGGGTGGACAAGAGACCCAGTACTTC.

The chain joins TRBV12-3 or TRBV12-4 to TRBJ2-1, with D uncertain. There are 12 residues in the CDR3. Trimming cost V 9 bases and J 7 bases, with 13 bases left between them. CDR3 protein: CASTFPGNEQFF. CDR3 nucleotides: TGTGCCAGTACCTTTCCGGGTAATGAGCAGTTCTTC.

This chain links TRBV7-3 with TRBJ2-1; TRBD2 agrees at 10 bases. The CDR3 is made up of 17 amino acids. The trim removed 2 bases at V and 8 bases at J, leaving 12 bases unmatched. CDR1 SGHTA and CDR2 FQGTGA come from the germline V gene. The CDR3 is CASSLGSSGSLVYEQFF. CDR3 nucleotides: TGTGCCAGCAGCTTAGGTTCTAGCGGGAGTCTGGTCTATGAGCAGTTCTTC.

The V and J genes are TRBV20-1 and TRBJ2-3; a weak D match, TRBD2 (6 bases). Germline lookup yields CDR1 DFQATT and CDR2 SNEGSKA (reference sequence). Trimming took off 6 bases at V and 0 bases at J, with 13 bases between the two ends. This CDR3 is built from 14 residues. CDR3 region: CSAEDSGSTDTQYF. DNA of the CDR3: TGCAGTGCGGAAGATAGCGGCAGCACAGATACGCAGTATTTT.

This chain links TRBV2 with TRBJ1-2; 10 bases match TRBD1. Germline CDR1 and CDR2: SNHLY and FYNNEI. The CDR3 totals 19 residues. The V segment lost 2 bases and the J segment 3 bases; nucleotides outside the gene matches: 15. As DNA, the CDR3 is TGTGCCAGCAGTGAAAGTTCGAATTTGGGTGGACAGGGGGACTATGGCTACACCTTC. It translates to CASSESSNLGGQGDYGYTF. Full variable domain (rest looked up from reference TRBV2 and TRBJ1-2): EPEVTQTPSHQVTQMGQEVILRCVPISNHLYFYWYRQILGQKVEFLVSFYNNEISEKSEIFDDQFSVERPDGSNFTLKIRSTKLEDSAMYFCASSESSNLGGQGDYGYTFGSGTRLTVV.

The chain carries TRBV9 and TRBJ2-3, with unresolved D. The CDR3 length is 15 residues. Trimming left V 0 bases short and J 4 bases short, with 12 bases between. Germline lookup yields CDR1 SGDLS and CDR2 YYNGEE. CDR3 DNA sequence: TGTGCCAGCAGCGTAGAGAGCCTCCCCGCAGATACGCAGTATTTT. This sequence encodes CASSVESLPADTQYF.

This clonotype was counted between two and nine times. Mismatch with germline at one junction end may stem from a read error. The chain recombines TRBV20-1 with TRBJ1-1, with D perhaps matching TRBD1 (5 bases). CDR1 is DFQATT, CDR2 SNEGSKA, per germline (reference sequence). The CDR3 is 17 residues long. CDR3 sequence: CSAKVHGGGSLNAEAFF. CDR3 coding DNA: TGCAGTGCTAAGGTCCATGGGGGAGGGTCTTTGAACGCTGAAGCTTTCTTT.

This clonotype was detected only a few times. The rearrangement links TRBV29-1 to TRBJ2-1; no reliable D call. The CDR3 spans 11 residues. Trimming took 7 bases from V and 6 from J, leaving 10 bases between them. CDR1 and CDR2 from the germline V gene are SQVTM and ANQGSEA. The CDR3 protein is CSAGPTNEQFF. In nucleotides, the CDR3 is TGCAGCGCCGGACCCACCAATGAGCAGTTCTTC.

The chain carries TRBV4-2 and TRBJ2-5; 7 bases agree with TRBD2. CDR1 and CDR2 (germline): LGHNA, YNFKEQ. The junction had 12 bases not matched to a gene; V was cut back by 1 base and J by 4 bases. The CDR3 consists of 17 residues. This chain's CDR3 is CASSQGSSGGVGETQYF. CDR3 nucleotide sequence: TGTGCCAGCAGCCAAGGGTCAAGTGGGGGGGTGGGAGAGACCCAGTACTTC.